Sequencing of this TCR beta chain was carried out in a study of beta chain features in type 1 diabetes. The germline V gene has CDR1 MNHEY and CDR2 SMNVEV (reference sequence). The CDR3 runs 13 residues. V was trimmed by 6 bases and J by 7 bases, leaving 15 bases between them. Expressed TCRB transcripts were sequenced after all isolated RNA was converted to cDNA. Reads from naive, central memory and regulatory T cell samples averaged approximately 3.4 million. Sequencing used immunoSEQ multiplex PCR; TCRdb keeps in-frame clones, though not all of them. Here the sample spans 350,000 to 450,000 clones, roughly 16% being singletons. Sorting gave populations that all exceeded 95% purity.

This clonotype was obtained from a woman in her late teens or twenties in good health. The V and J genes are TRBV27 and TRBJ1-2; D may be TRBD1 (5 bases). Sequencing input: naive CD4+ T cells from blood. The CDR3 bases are TGTGCCAGCAGCTTTCGATCAGGGTTTGGCTACACCTTC. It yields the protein CASSFRSGFGYTF.